The 24 T cell receptor beta chains below come from one sample, sequenced in a study of T cell responses to AZD1222 COVID-19 vaccine. Method: immunoSEQ multiplex PCR; TCRdb's copy keeps in-frame clones and lacks some. The table records 45,000 to 55,000 clones, around 85% of them present only once. The sequenced sample was peripheral blood, obtained 28 days after the second AZD1222 dose. The receptors were sampled from an adult who received the AZD1222 COVID-19 vaccine.

The CDR3 DNA sequence: TGTGCCAGCAGCTTATCCTACAACACTGAAGCTTTCTTT. It yields the protein CASSLSYNTEAFF. V usage is TRBV7-6 and J usage is TRBJ1-1; D call uncertain. The ends were cut back, 2 bases at V and 2 bases at J, with 6 bases in the middle. This CDR3 is built from 13 residues. In germline, CDR1 is SGHVS, CDR2 FNYEAQ.

V gene TRBV6-2 or TRBV6-3 combines with J gene TRBJ2-7; D perhaps matches TRBD2 (5 bases). CDR1 is MNHEY, CDR2 SVGEGT, per germline. V lost 6 bases and J 3 bases, leaving 18 bases between the germline ends. This CDR3 has 15 amino acids. The CDR3 sequence: CASSQLPTSFYEQYF. Here the CDR3 DNA reads TGTGCCAGCAGCCAACTCCCCACTAGTTTCTACGAGCAGTACTTC.

About this clone itself: The same CDR3 also results from other DNA sequences found in this sample. J is TRBJ2-2 and V is TRBV9; D assignment may be TRBD1 or TRBD2 (5 bases each). Germline V gives CDR1 SGDLS, CDR2 YYNGEE. This CDR3 has 14 residues. The V gene lost 1 base and the J gene lost 3 bases, with 7 bases spanning the gap. CDR3 nucleotide sequence: TGTGCCAGCAGCGTATTGGGGGACACCGGGGAGCTGTTTTTT. It translates to CASSVLGDTGELFF.

The V gene is TRBV7-2, the J gene TRBJ2-2; a weak D match, TRBD2 (6 bases). The length of the CDR3 is 17 residues. CDR1 SGHTA and CDR2 FQGNSA come from the germline V gene. V gave up 0 bases and J gave up 2 bases, with 13 bases separating them. CDR3: CASSLAGGLQNTGELFF. CDR3 DNA sequence: TGTGCCAGCAGCTTAGCCGGGGGTCTACAAAACACCGGGGAGCTGTTTTTT.

The chain employs TRBV11-3 and TRBJ2-7; D not certain. The CDR3 has 15 amino acids. Per germline, CDR1 SGHNT and CDR2 YENEEA. The germline V and J ends were trimmed by 0 bases and 2 bases, with 11 bases remaining between them. The DNA for the CDR3 is TGTGCCAGCAGCTTAGAAGGGTCAACCGCCTACGAGCAGTACTTC. Amino acids: CASSLEGSTAYEQYF.

The chain employs TRBV5-1 and TRBJ2-1; 13 bases agree with TRBD2. The CDR3 consists of 16 residues. Losses at the gene ends were 0 bases for V and 4 bases for J; bases not matched to a gene: 1. The germline gives CDR1 SGHRS, CDR2 YFSETQ. In DNA, the CDR3 is TGCGCCAGCAGCTTGGAACTAGCGGGAGGGTACAATGAGCAGTTCTTC. Translation gives CASSLELAGGYNEQFF. Filled out from reference TRBV5-1 and TRBJ2-1, the complete variable domain reads KAGVTQTPRYLIKTRGQQVTLSCSPISGHRSVSWYQQTPGQGLQFLFEYFSETQRNKGNFPGRFSGRQFSNSRSEMNVSTLELGDSALYLCASSLELAGGYNEQFFGPGTRLTVL.

This sequence joins TRBV6-1 and TRBJ2-7; the D is unclear. Trimming took off 3 bases at V and 7 bases at J, with 13 bases between the two ends. Per the germline V gene, CDR1 is MNHNS and CDR2 is SASEGT. This CDR3 contains 13 residues. The CDR3 sequence is CASSDLKLIEQYF. CDR3 nucleotide sequence: TGTGCCAGCAGTGATTTGAAGTTGATAGAGCAGTACTTC.

This clone was counted a single time. The chain joins TRBV18 to TRBJ1-2; tentatively, D is TRBD1 (6 bases). This CDR3 spans 14 amino acids. V shed 0 bases and J shed 3 bases, with 8 bases lying between them. The germline gives CDR1 KGHSH, CDR2 LQKENI. The CDR3 bases are TGTGCCAGCTCACCACCGAGGGGGGACTATGGCTACACCTTC. Its protein product is CASSPPRGDYGYTF.

The V and J genes are TRBV24-1 and TRBJ2-1; D might be TRBD1 or TRBD2, each matching 5 bases. Trimming pared 9 bases from V and 8 bases from J, leaving 16 bases between. Germline-derived CDR1 and CDR2 are KGHDR and SFDVKD. CDR3 length: 13 residues. The CDR3 DNA sequence: TGTGCCACCGTAGGTAGCAGGGACCATGAGCAGTTCTTC. It is translated as CATVGSRDHEQFF.

The J gene is TRBJ2-1, the V gene TRBV29-1, with 12 bases lining up with TRBD2. Germline V CDR1 and CDR2: SQVTM, ANQGSEA. J lost 8 bases, V lost 4 bases, and 6 bases had no gene match. The CDR3 sequence is 14 residues long. CDR3 protein: CSVVSLAGGDEQFF. CDR3 bases: TGCAGCGTTGTAAGTCTAGCGGGAGGGGATGAGCAGTTCTTC.

The V and J genes are TRBV28 and TRBJ2-7; no definite D call. Per the germline V gene, CDR1 is MDHEN and CDR2 is SYDVKM. V was trimmed by 10 bases and J by 1 base, leaving 8 bases between them. The CDR3 runs to 11 residues. The CDR3: CAITKSYEQYF. The CDR3 bases are TGTGCCATCACGAAATCCTACGAGCAGTACTTC.

The chain is built from TRBV7-9 and TRBJ2-7, with 10 bases that match TRBD2. The CDR3 runs 18 residues. Per germline, CDR1 SEHNR and CDR2 FQNEAQ (reference sequence). With V trimmed by 4 bases and J by 4 bases, 16 bases remained unmatched. The CDR3 DNA sequence: TGTGCCAGCAGCTCTACCCGTGGGCTAGCGGGAGCAAGATACGAGCAGTACTTC. Protein sequence: CASSSTRGLAGARYEQYF.

The V and J genes are TRBV28 and TRBJ1-5; no clear D gene. CDR3 length equals 20 residues. V was clipped by 1 base and J by 2 bases, with 24 bases between them. Per germline, CDR1 MDHEN and CDR2 SYDVKM. This chain's CDR3 is CASSLSPLPPGFRGNQPQHF. CDR3 nucleotides: TGTGCCAGCAGTTTATCCCCCTTACCCCCAGGTTTTAGGGGCAATCAGCCCCAGCATTTT.

This clone was counted a single time. The rearrangement joins TRBV28 to TRBJ2-3; 7 positions match TRBD2. V shed 7 bases and J 5 bases; nucleotides not matched to a gene: 9. Germline V gene data show CDR1 as MDHEN and CDR2 as SYDVKM. The CDR3 length is 14 residues. The DNA of the CDR3 is TGTGCCAGCAAGCGGACTAGGCGAGGAGATACGCAGTATTTT. This sequence encodes CASKRTRRGDTQYF. Variable domain in full (rest from reference TRBV28 and TRBJ2-3): DVKVTQSSRYLVKRTGEKVFLECVQDMDHENMFWYRQDPGLGLRLIYFSYDVKMKEKGDIPEGYSVSREKKERFSLILESASTNQTSMYLCASKRTRRGDTQYFGPGTRLTVL.

The V call is TRBV28, the J call TRBJ2-5; D may be TRBD1 or TRBD2 (5 bases each). Trimming took 10 bases from V and 4 from J, leaving 28 bases between them. CDR1 and CDR2 from the germline V gene are MDHEN and SYDVKM. The CDR3 is made up of 17 amino acids. The CDR3 sequence is CATEGGLGTNILETQYF. Here the CDR3 DNA reads TGTGCCACCGAAGGCGGGCTTGGGACCAATATCCTAGAGACCCAGTACTTC.

V usage is TRBV11-3 and J usage is TRBJ2-3; D unclear. V was trimmed by 5 bases and J by 6 bases, leaving 12 bases between them. From germline, CDR1 is SGHNT and CDR2 YENEEA. This CDR3 is built from 13 residues. The CDR3 nucleotides are TGTGCCAGCAGCCCCCGGGCGGAGGATACGCAGTATTTT. It codes for CASSPRAEDTQYF.

In nucleotides, the CDR3 is TGTGCCAGTAGTCGGGGTAGCGGGGCTTACAATGAGCAGTTCTTC. Amino acids: CASSRGSGAYNEQFF. The J gene is TRBJ2-1, the V gene TRBV19; TRBD2 agrees at 8 bases. Germline V gives CDR1 LNHDA, CDR2 SQIVND (reference sequence). This CDR3 comprises 15 residues. Trimming cost V 5 bases and J 4 bases; bases outside gene matches: 7.

The chain employs TRBV10-3 and TRBJ1-2; tentatively, D is TRBD1 (5 bases). This CDR3 is 14 amino acids long. Germline V lookup: CDR1 ENHRY, CDR2 SYGVKD. Trimming shortened V by 3 bases and J by 1 base, and 9 bases separated the two germline ends. The CDR3 sequence: CAISDGDLNYGYTF. In nucleotides, the CDR3 is TGTGCCATCAGTGACGGGGACCTTAACTATGGCTACACCTTC.

This clone was recorded once. The chain combines TRBV11-3 with TRBJ1-2, with D uncertain. Germline V gene sequence: CDR1 SGHNT, CDR2 YENEEA. The CDR3 spans 14 residues. V shed 0 bases and J shed 0 bases, with 5 bases lying between them. This CDR3 is CASSLDAANYGYTF. The CDR3 region has the DNA TGTGCCAGCAGCTTAGATGCGGCTAACTATGGCTACACCTTC.

The chain uses TRBV18 and TRBJ2-3; D is unclear. The CDR3 contains 16 residues. V lost 3 bases and J 0 bases, leaving 13 bases between the germline ends. Germline assignment: CDR1 KGHSH and CDR2 LQKENI. The CDR3 coding sequence is TGTGCCAGCTCACCCCCGGGCGGTGCTAGCACAGATACGCAGTATTTT. Translating gives CASSPPGGASTDTQYF.

The chain couples TRBV18 to TRBJ1-4, with D possibly matching TRBD1 (6 bases). The CDR3 contains 17 residues. Germline V gene lookup returns CDR1 KGHSH and CDR2 LQKENI. The V end was cut by 3 bases, the J end by 2 bases, with 16 bases between. The CDR3 loop is CASSPLAGAGTNEKLFF. CDR3 DNA: TGTGCCAGCTCACCGCTTGCGGGGGCGGGTACTAATGAAAAACTGTTTTTT. Full variable domain (rest looked up from reference TRBV18 and TRBJ1-4): NAGVMQNPRHLVRRRGQEARLRCSPMKGHSHVYWYRQLPEEGLKFMVYLQKENIIDESGMPKERFSAEFPKEGPSILRIQQVVRGDSAAYFCASSPLAGAGTNEKLFFGSGTQLSVL.

The chain uses TRBV14 and TRBJ2-5, with 7 bases aligning to TRBD2. CDR3 length equals 17 residues. The V gene end was trimmed by 2 bases and the J gene end by 5 bases; junction bases not matched to a gene: 14. The germline V gene has CDR1 SGHDN and CDR2 FVKESK. Written as DNA, the CDR3 is TGTGCCAGCAGCCAACTTCAGGGTGGACTAGGGCAGGAGACCCAGTACTTC. Encoded protein: CASSQLQGGLGQETQYF.

This clone appeared a few times. The genes are TRBV28 and TRBJ1-3; 7 bases fit TRBD1. Unmatched junction bases numbered 8, after V lost 5 bases and J lost 1 base. Per the germline V gene, CDR1 is MDHEN and CDR2 is SYDVKM. This CDR3 spans 16 amino acids. The CDR3 DNA reads as TGTGCCAGCAGTCCAACAGGGGAGGTTTCTGGAAACACCATATATTTT. This sequence encodes CASSPTGEVSGNTIYF.

The chain recombines TRBV30 with TRBJ1-1; D might be TRBD1 (6 bases). Germline-derived CDR1 and CDR2 are GTSNPN and SVGIG (reference sequence). V lost 5 bases and J 10 bases, leaving 20 bases between the germline ends. The CDR3 has 13 residues. The CDR3 spells CAWGEQGTSRAFF. The CDR3 region has the DNA TGTGCCTGGGGAGAACAGGGAACGTCCCGAGCTTTCTTT.